Sequencing of this T cell receptor (beta chain) was carried out in a study of monozygotic twins with inflammatory bowel disease (dated by TCRdb to the late 2010s). In terms of the full investigation: In total, some 30 monozygotic twin pairs made up the full study: 19 Danish pairs, all IBD-discordant, plus nine German pairs, of which four were IBD-concordant and five were IBD-discordant. The search for disease-associated traits relied mainly on comparing IBD patients with their genetically identical healthy co-twins within discordant pairs. Each individual had, on average, about 151 000 unique TCRalpha sequences and 181 000 unique TCRbeta sequences available for analysis. Summary of the overall study and its limitations: Because patients were on differing immunosuppressive treatments, the repertoires may have picked up extra background noise and inter-individual variability. Different T cell subtypes could not be distinguished in the analysis. Fewer clonotypes were shared with other individuals by IBD patients than by healthy twins, most markedly in patients showing signs of disease activity. The results gave no support for a single strong signal or clonotype linked to IBD. IBD patients had lower TCRbeta repertoire diversity, measured by the inverse Simpson index, than their healthy co-twins. No difference in repertoire similarity was observed between concordant and discordant twins, possibly owing to limited statistical power.

From each donor, a 2.5 ml peripheral blood sample was drawn into PAXgene tubes and stored at -80 degrees C. Total RNA was isolated from whole blood with the PAXgene blood miRNA kit on an automated QIAcube, without T cell sorting. Peripheral blood from monozygotic twin pairs, either concordant or discordant for inflammatory bowel disease, underwent deep TCRalpha and TCRbeta repertoire profiling that used unique molecular barcoding. Smoking habits were recorded for all twin pairs, and individuals were classified as current, former or never smokers. Of note for this clonotype: Its target antigen remains unknown.

The library was built by means of 5' RACE. Each TCR library was prepared from about 3,400 ng of total RNA. For each sample, cDNA synthesis was carried out in eight separate reactions using SMARTScribe reverse transcriptase. During cDNA synthesis, unique molecular identifiers containing a 6-nucleotide sample barcode were introduced by template switching. TCRalpha and TCRbeta cDNA was amplified by two nested PCRs of 16 and 9 cycles, with bead purification after each PCR. Before amplification, the cDNA was treated with uracil DNA-glycosylase and purified using the QIAquick PCR purification kit. In the second PCR, Illumina TruSeq-compatible adapters and sample-specific barcodes were added. Library quality and concentration were checked on TapeStation and Qubit, and libraries were pooled at about 4.9 ng each. Sequencing of pooled libraries was carried out on an Illumina HiSeq2500 single-index Rapid Run using 2 x 100 bp reads and custom sequencing primers. In the source study's methods: UMI-based consensus assembly with MiGEC version 1.2.6 was used to correct PCR and sequencing errors. MiXCR version 2.1.1 was used to carry out V(D)J alignment, clonotype assembly and CDR3 extraction. To normalise gene usage, clonotype sharing and MAIT/NKT TCR abundance, the top 1000, 10 000 and 20 000 clonotypes in each sample were analysed. After downsampling to 27 000 UMIs, diversity was calculated as the inverse Simpson index using the vegan R package. Paired Mann-Whitney U tests were applied to discordant twin pairs, with Benjamini-Hochberg correction for multiple testing. TCRdb reprocessed the reads; each CDR3 protein sequence makes one entry, and DNA is unavailable. TCRdb's processing, not the authors', yielded these V and J calls. This sample's table lists roughly 140,000 distinct CDR3 sequences. Less than 2.5% of the sample goes to the ten largest clones.

The sequence was collected from a human donor with ulcerative colitis or Crohn's disease, or a healthy co-twin of an affected twin (not recorded which). The sequenced material came from blood.

This receptor carries the CDR3 CASSQVSRGLGQPQHF. The chain was built from TRBV14 and TRBJ1-5; TCRdb reports TRBD1, a call that lacks DNA to check it against. CDR1 and CDR2 (SGHDN, FVKESK) derive from the germline V gene. The CDR3 holds 16 amino acids from the cysteine to the phenylalanine. No nucleotide data were recorded.